This TCR beta chain was sequenced in a study of T cells in Graves' hyperthyroidism and ophthalmopathy. For the study at large: Specimen type is peripheral blood, collected at initial diagnosis prior to any treatment.

TCR beta CDR3 region amplification was performed from RNA transcripts. A first-round RT-PCR of the TCR CDR3 used the HTBI primer set. Via MiXCR, TCRdb re-called the multiplex PCR reads, giving one row per CDR3 protein. The data show around 350,000 distinct CDR3 sequences, under 15% seen once. When ophthalmopathy did not progress within 18 months, Graves' hyperthyroidism was considered stable. Not enrolled were patients with uncontrolled infection, other autoimmune disease, pregnancy or lactation. Germline V gives CDR1 SNHLY, CDR2 FYNNEI. The trim removed 4 bases at V and 9 bases at J, leaving 10 bases unmatched. This CDR3 contains 15 residues. Overall study results and limits: Median prediction lead before ophthalmopathy onset was 5 to 7.5 months with the model.

The sample holds many counts of this clonotype. What it recognizes is unknown. The TCR originated in a woman between 18 and 30 years old with Graves' hyperthyroidism. The chain combines TRBV2 with TRBJ2-1; 9 nucleotides align to TRBD2. The sample consisted of blood. CDR3 DNA sequence: TGTGCCAGCAGTGCCAATGAGGTAGCGGGAGTTGAGCAGTTCTTC. Its translation is CASSANEVAGVEQFF.